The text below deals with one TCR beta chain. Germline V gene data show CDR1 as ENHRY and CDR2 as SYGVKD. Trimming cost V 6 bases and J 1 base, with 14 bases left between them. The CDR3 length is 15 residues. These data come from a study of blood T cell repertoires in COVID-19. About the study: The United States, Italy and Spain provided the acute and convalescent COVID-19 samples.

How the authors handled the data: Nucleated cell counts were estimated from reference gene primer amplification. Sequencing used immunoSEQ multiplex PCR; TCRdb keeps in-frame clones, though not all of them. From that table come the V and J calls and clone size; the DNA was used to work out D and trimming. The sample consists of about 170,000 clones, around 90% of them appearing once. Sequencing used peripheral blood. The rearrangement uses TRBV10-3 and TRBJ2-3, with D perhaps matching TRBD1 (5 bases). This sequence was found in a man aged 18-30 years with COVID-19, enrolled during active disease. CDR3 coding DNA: TGTGCCATCAGAAGGGGCGGAGCACGCACAGATACGCAGTATTTT. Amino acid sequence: CAIRRGGARTDTQYF.